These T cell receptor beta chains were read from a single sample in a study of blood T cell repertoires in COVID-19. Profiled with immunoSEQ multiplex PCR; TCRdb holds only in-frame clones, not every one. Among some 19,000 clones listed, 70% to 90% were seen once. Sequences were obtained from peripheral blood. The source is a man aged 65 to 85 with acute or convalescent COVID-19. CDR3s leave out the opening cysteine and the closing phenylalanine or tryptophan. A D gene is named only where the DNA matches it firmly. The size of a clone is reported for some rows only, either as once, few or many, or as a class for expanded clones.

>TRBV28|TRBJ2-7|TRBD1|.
ASSHAGTGGYEQY
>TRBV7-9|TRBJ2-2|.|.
ASSPGLLNTGELF
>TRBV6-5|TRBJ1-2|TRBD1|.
ASSTGGRLHGYT
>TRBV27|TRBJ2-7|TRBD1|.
ASSNRGGEQY
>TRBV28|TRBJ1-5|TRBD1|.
ASRSGDREFQPQH
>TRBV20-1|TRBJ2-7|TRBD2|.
SASRTSGDLYEQY
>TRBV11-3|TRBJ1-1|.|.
ASSDSFSEAF
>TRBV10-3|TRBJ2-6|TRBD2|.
ATAGGVPSGANVLT
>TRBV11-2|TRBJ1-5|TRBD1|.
ASSLDRDQPQH
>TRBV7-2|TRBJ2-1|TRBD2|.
ASGTSGLNEQF
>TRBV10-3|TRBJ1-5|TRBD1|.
AISEGQEAGQPQH
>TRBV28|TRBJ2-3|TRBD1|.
ASSLSRTGGWGTDTQY
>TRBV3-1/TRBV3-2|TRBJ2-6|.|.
ASQAGGANVLT
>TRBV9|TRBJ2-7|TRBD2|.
ASSSAGGPWDEQY
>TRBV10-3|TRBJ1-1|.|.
AISDRGGTLNTEAF
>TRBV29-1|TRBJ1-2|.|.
SVGVSPNYGYT
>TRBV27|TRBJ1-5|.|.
ASRKVQGDNQPQH
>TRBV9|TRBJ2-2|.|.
ASSVGGNGVTGELF
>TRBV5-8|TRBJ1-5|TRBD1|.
ASDRGRGDQPQH
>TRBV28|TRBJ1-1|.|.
ASRLQGAEAF
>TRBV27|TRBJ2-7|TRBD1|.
ASTWTGAYEQY
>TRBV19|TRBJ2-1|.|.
ASGESYNEQF
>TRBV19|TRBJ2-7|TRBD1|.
ASSPGQELYEQY
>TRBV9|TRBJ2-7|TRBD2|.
ASGPRGGRAGEQY
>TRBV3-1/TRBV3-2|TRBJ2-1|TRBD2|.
ASSPDGLAGYNEQF
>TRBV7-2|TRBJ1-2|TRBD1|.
ASSFRTGAYT
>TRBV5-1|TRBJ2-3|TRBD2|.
ASSPRTSGSSPDTQY
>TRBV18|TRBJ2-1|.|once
ASSPSTVSYNEQF
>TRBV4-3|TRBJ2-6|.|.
ASSQGPSSGANVLT
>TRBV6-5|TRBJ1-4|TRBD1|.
ASRRQGAREKLF
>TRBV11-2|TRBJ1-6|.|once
ASSLRLSSYNSPLH
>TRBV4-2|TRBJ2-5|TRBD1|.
ASSLGQGEQETQY
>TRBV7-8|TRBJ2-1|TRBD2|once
ASSLIVGSGSSYNEQF
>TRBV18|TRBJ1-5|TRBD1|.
ASSHDRGMSNQPQH
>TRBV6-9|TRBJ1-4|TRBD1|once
ASSRTGGSEKLF
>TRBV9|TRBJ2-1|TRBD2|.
ASSLGLANRLSGNEQF
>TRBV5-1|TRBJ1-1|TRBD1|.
ASSLEGGVNTEAF
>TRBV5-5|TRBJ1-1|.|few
ASSPRLGAGTEAF
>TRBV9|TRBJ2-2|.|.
ASSVEEGPYRNTGELF
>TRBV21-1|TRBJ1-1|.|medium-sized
ASSKVATGMNTEAF
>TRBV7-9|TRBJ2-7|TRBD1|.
ASSLVIQGAYEQY
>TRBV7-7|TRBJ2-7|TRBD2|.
ASSPKRWTSGTYEQY
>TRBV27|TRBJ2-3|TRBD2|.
ASSLPGLAGVPDTQY
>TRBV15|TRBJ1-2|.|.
ATSSNRVNGYT
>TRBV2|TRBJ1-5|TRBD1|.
ASSADRGSNQPQH
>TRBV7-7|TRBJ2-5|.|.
ASSQGQGETQY
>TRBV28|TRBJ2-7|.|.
ASTRTNEQY
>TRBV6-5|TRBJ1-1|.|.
ASIGSGEAF
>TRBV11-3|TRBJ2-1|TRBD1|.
ASSSQGTYEQF
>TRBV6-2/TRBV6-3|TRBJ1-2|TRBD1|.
ASSFAGQIKVVYYGYT
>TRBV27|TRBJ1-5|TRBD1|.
ASSAYRDRVNQPQH
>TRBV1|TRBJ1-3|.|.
TSSHVNLPRGRGSKGNTIY